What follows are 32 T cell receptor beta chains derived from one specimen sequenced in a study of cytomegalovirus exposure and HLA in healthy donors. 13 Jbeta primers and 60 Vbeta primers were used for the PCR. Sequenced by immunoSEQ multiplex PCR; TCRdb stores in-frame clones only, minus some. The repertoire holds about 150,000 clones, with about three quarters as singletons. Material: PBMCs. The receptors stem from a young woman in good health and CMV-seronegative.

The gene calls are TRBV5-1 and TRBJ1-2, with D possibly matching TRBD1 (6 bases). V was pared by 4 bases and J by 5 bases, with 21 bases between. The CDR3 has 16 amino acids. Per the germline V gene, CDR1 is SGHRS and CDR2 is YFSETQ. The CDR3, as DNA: TGCGCCAGCAGCCTCGAGGGGGGGCGCGTTTGGTATGGCTACACCTTC. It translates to CASSLEGGRVWYGYTF.

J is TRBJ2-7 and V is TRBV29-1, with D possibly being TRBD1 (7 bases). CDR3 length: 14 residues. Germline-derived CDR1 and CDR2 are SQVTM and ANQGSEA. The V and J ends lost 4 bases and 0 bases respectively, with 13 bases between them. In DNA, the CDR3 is TGCAGCGTTGGGACAGGAGGGAGCTCCTACGAGCAGTACTTC. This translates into CSVGTGGSSYEQYF.

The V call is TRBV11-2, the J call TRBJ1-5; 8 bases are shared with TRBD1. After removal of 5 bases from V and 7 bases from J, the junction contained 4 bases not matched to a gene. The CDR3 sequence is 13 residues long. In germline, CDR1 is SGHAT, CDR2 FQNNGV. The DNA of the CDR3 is TGTGCCAGCAGCCAGGACAGGGTGCAGCCCCAGCATTTT. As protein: CASSQDRVQPQHF.

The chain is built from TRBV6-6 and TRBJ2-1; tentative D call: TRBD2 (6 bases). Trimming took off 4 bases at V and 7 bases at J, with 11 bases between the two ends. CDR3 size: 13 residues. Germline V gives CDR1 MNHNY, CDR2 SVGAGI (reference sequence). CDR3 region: CASSSSAGNEQFF. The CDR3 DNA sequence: TGTGCCAGCAGTTCCTCCGCGGGAAATGAGCAGTTCTTC.

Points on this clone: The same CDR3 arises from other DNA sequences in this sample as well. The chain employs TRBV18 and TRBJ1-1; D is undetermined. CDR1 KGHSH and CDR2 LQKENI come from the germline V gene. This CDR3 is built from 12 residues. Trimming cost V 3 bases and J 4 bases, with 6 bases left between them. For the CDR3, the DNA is TGTGCCAGCTCACCCCTGTCCACTGAAGCTTTCTTT. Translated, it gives CASSPLSTEAFF.

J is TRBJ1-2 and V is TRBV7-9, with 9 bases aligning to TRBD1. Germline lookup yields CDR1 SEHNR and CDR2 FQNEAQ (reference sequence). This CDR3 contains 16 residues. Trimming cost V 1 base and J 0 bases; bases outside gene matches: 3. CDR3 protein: CASSLGTGDANYGYTF. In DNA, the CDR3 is TGTGCCAGCAGCTTAGGGACAGGGGACGCTAACTATGGCTACACCTTC.

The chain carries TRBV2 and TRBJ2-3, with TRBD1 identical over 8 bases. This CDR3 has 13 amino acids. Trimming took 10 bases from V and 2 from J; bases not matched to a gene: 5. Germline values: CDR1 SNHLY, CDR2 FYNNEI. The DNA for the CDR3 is TGTGCCACTACAGGGGGGATCACAGATACGCAGTATTTT. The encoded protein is CATTGGITDTQYF.

CDR3 nucleotides: TGTGCCAGCAGCTCGTACACAGGGAACCAAGAGACCCAGTACTTC. As protein: CASSSYTGNQETQYF. The chain recombines TRBV11-2 with TRBJ2-5; D perhaps matches TRBD1 (6 bases). Germline V lookup: CDR1 SGHAT, CDR2 FQNNGV. The V end lost 4 bases, the J end lost 0 bases, and 12 bases lay between the germline ends. The CDR3 loop spans 15 amino acids.

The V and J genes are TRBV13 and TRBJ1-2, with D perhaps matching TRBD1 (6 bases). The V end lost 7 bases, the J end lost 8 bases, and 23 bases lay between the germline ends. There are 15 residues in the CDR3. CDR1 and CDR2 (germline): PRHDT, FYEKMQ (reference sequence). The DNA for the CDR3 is TGTGCCAGCAAACAAGGGGGGGTCCCGCGGAGCGGCTACACCTTC. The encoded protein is CASKQGGVPRSGYTF.

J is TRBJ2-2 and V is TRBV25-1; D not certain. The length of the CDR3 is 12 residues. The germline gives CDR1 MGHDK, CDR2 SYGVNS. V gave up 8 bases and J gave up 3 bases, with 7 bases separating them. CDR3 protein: CASSPYTGELFF. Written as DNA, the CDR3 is TGTGCCAGCTCCCCATACACCGGGGAGCTGTTTTTT.

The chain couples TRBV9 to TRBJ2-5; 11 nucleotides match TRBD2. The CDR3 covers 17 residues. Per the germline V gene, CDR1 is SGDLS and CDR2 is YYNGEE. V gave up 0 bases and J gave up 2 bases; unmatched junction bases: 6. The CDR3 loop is CASSVGGRLAGQETQYF. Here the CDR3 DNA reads TGTGCCAGCAGCGTAGGGGGACGACTAGCGGGGCAAGAGACCCAGTACTTC.

CDR3 in DNA: TGTGCCAGCAGCCGCCTTGGGGGCCGGGGCTACACCTTC. Translating it yields CASSRLGGRGYTF. This chain links TRBV14 with TRBJ1-2; tentative D call: TRBD1 (6 bases). Trimming pared 4 bases from V and 8 bases from J, leaving 14 bases between. The CDR3 totals 13 residues. Germline V gene sequence: CDR1 SGHDN, CDR2 FVKESK.

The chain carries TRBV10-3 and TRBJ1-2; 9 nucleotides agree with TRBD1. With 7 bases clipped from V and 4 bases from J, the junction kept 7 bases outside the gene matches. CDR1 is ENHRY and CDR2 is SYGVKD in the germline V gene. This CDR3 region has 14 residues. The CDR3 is CAITSGQGFYGYTF. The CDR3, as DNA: TGTGCCATCACCTCGGGACAGGGATTCTATGGCTACACCTTC.

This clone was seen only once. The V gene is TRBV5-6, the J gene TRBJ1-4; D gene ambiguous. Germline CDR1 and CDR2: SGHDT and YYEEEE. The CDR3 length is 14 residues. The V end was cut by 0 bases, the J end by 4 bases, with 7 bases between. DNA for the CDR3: TGTGCCAGCAGCTTGGGGAGAGTTAATGAAAAACTGTTTTTT. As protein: CASSLGRVNEKLFF.

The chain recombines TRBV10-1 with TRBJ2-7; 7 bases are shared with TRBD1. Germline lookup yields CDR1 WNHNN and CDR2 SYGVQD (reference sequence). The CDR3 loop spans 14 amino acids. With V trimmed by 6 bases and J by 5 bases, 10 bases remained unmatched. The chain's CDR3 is CASRGDRESDEQYF. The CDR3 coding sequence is TGCGCCAGCAGGGGCGACAGGGAGAGCGACGAGCAGTACTTC.

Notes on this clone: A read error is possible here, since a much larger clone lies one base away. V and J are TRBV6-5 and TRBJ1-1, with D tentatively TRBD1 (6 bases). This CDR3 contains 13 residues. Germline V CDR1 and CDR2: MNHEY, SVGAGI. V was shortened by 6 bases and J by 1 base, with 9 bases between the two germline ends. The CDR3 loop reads CASSLQGNTEAFF. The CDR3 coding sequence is TGTGCCAGCAGCTTACAGGGGAACACTGAAGCTTTCTTT.

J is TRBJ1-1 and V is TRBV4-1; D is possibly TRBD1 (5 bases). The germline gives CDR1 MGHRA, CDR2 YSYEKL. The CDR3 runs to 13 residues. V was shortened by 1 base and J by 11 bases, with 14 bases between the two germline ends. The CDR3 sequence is CASSQAWGVGAFF. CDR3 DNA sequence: TGCGCCAGCAGCCAAGCTTGGGGGGTGGGGGCTTTCTTT.

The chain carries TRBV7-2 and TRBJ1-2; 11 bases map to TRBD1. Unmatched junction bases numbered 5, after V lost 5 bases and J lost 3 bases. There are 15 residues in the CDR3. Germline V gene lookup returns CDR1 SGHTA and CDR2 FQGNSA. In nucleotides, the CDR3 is TGTGCCAGCAGCCGCGGACAGGGGGCCGACTATGGCTACACCTTC. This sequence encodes CASSRGQGADYGYTF.

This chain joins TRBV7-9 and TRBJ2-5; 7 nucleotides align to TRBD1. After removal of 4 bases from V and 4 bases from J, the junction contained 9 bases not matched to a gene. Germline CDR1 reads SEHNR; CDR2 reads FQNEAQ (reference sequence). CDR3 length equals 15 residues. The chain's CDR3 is CASSSDRERGETQYF. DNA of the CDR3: TGTGCCAGCAGCTCCGACAGGGAACGAGGAGAGACCCAGTACTTC.

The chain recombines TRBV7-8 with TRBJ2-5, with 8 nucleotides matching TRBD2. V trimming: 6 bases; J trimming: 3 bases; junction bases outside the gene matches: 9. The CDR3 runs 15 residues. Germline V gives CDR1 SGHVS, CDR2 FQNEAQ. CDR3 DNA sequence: TGTGCCAGCAGTCTAGCGGGTGCTGGAGAAGAGACCCAGTACTTC. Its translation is CASSLAGAGEETQYF.

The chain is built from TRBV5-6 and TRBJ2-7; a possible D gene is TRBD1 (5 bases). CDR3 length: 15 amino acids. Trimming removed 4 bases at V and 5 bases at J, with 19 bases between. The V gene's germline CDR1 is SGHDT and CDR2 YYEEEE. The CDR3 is CASSVGPPRANEQYF. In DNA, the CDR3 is TGTGCCAGCAGCGTAGGCCCTCCCAGGGCTAACGAGCAGTACTTC.

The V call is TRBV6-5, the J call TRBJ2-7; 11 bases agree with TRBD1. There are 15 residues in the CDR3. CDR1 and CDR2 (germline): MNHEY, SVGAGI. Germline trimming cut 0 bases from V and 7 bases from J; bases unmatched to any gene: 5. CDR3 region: CASSYSRTGGEEQYF. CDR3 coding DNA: TGTGCCAGCAGTTACTCCCGGACAGGGGGCGAGGAGCAGTACTTC.

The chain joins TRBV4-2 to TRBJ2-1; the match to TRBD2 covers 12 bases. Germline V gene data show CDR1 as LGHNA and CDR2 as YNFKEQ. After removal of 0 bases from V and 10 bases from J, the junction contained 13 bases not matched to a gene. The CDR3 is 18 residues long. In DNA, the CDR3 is TGTGCCAGCAGCCAAGAGAACGTGGCTAGCGGGGGGGCAGGAGAGCAGTTCTTC. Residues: CASSQENVASGGAGEQFF.

This CDR3 reads CASRREQGAGNEQFF. In DNA form, the CDR3 reads TGTGCCAGCAGGAGGGAACAGGGGGCGGGAAATGAGCAGTTCTTC. The chain joins TRBV2 to TRBJ2-1; 9 positions agree with TRBD1. The CDR3 totals 15 residues. CDR1 is SNHLY, CDR2 FYNNEI, per germline. J lost 7 bases, V lost 6 bases, and 10 bases had no gene match.

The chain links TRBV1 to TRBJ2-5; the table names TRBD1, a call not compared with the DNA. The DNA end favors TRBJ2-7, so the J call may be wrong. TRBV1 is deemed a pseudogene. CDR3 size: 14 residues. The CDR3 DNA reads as TGCACCAGCAGCCACAGGGGAATCTCCTACGAGCAGTACTTC. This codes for CTSSHRGISYEQYF.

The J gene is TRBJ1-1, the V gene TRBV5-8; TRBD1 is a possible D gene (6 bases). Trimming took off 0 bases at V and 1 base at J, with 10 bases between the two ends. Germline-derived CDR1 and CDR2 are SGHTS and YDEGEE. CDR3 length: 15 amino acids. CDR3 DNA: TGTGCCAGCAGCTTGGTCGGGGGGCGGAACACTGAAGCTTTCTTT. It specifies CASSLVGGRNTEAFF.

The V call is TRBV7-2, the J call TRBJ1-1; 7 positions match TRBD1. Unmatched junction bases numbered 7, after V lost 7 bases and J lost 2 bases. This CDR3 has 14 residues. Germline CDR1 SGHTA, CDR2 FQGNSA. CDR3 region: CASKPGGDNTEAFF. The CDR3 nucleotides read TGTGCCAGCAAACCAGGGGGAGATAACACTGAAGCTTTCTTT.

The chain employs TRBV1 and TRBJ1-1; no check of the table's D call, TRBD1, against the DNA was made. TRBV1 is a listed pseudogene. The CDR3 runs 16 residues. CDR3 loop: CTSSQDSDRADTEAFF. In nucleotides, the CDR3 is TGCACCAGCAGCCAAGATTCGGACAGGGCCGACACTGAAGCTTTCTTT.

CDR3 in DNA: TGTGCCAGCAGCTTAGGGGCAGGGGACAACACTGAAGCTTTCTTT. Its protein product is CASSLGAGDNTEAFF. The V call is TRBV11-2, the J call TRBJ1-1; weak D call: TRBD1 (6 bases). The germline V and J ends were trimmed by 1 base and 2 bases, with 11 bases remaining between them. Germline loops: CDR1 SGHAT, CDR2 FQNNGV. This CDR3 is 15 amino acids long.

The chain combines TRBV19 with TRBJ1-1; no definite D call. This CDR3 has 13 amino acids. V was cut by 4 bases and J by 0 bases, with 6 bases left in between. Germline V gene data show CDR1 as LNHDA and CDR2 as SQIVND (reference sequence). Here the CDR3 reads CASSTVMNTEAFF. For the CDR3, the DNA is TGTGCCAGTAGTACGGTCATGAACACTGAAGCTTTCTTT.

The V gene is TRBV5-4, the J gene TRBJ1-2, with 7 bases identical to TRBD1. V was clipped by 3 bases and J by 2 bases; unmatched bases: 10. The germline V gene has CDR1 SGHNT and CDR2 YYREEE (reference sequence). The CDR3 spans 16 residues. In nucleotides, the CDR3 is TGTGCCAGCAGCTCGCCTACGGGACAGTGGAACTATGGCTACACCTTC. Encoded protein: CASSSPTGQWNYGYTF. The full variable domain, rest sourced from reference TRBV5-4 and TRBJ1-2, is ETGVTQSPTHLIKTRGQQVTLRCSSQSGHNTVSWYQQALGQGPQFIFQYYREEENGRGNFPPRFSGLQFPNYSSELNVNALELDDSALYLCASSSPTGQWNYGYTFGSGTRLTVV.

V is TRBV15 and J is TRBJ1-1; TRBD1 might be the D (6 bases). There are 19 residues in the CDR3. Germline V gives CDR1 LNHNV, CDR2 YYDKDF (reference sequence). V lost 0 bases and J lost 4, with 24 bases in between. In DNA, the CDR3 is TGTGCCACCAGCAGAGATACCTCCCAAACCCGGGACAAGGTCACTGAAGCTTTCTTT. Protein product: CATSRDTSQTRDKVTEAFF.